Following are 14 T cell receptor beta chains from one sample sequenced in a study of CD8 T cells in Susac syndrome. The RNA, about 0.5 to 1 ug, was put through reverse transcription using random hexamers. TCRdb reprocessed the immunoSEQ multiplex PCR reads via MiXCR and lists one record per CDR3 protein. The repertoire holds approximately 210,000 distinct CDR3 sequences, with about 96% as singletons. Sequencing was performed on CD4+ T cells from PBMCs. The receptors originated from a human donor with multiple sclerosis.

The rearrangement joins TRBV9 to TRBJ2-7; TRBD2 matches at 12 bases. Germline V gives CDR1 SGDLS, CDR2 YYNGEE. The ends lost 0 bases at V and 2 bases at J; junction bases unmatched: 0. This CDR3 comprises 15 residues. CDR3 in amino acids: CASSVGTSGAYEQYF. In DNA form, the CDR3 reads TGTGCCAGCAGCGTAGGGACTAGCGGGGCCTACGAGCAGTACTTC.

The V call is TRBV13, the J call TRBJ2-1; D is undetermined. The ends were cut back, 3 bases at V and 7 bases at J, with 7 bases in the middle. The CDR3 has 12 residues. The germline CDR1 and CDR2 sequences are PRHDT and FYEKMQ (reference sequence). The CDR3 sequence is CASSFPKNEQFF. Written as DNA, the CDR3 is TGTGCCAGCAGCTTCCCGAAGAATGAGCAGTTCTTC.

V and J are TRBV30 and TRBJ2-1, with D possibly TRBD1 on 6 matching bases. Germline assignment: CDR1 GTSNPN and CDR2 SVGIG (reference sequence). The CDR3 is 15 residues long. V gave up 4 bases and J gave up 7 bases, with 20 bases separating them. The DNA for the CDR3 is TGTGCCTGGAAGTTGGCAGGGGTGAAGAAGAATGAGCAGTTCTTC. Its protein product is CAWKLAGVKKNEQFF.

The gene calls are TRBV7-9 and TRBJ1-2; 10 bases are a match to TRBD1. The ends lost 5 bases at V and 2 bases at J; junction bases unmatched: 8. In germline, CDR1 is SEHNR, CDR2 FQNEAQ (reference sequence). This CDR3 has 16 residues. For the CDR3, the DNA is TGTGCCAGCAGCCGAGGGACAGGGGCTCAAAACTATGGCTACACCTTC. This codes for CASSRGTGAQNYGYTF.

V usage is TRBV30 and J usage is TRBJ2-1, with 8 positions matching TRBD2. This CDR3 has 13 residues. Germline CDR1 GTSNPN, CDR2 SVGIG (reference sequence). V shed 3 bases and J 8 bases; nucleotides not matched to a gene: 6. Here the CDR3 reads CAWRAGAPYEQFF. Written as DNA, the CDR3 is TGTGCCTGGAGAGCGGGAGCTCCATATGAGCAGTTCTTC.

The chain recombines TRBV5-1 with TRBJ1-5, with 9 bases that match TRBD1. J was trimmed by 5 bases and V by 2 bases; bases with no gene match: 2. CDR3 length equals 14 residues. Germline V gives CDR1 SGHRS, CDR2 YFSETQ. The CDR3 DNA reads TGCGCCAGCAGCTTCAGACAGGGGGATCAGCCCCAGCATTTT. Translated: CASSFRQGDQPQHF.

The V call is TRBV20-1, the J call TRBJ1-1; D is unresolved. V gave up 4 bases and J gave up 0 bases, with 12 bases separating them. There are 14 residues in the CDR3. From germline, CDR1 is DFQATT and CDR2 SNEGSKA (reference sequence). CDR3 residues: CSAIDPAMNTEAFF. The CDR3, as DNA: TGCAGTGCTATAGATCCGGCAATGAACACTGAAGCTTTCTTT.

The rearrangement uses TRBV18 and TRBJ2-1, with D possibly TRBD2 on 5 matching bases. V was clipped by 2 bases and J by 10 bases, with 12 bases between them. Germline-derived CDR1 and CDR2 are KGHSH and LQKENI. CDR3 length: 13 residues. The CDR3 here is CASSPTRTGEQFF. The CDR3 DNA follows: TGTGCCAGCTCACCAACCCGGACGGGGGAGCAGTTCTTC.

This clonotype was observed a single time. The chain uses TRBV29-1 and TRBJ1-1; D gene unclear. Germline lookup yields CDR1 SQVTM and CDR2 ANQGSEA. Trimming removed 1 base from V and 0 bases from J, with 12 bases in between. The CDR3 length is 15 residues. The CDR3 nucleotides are TGCAGCGTTGAAGCTAGGCGGGTAATGAACACTGAAGCTTTCTTT. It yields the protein CSVEARRVMNTEAFF.

CDR3 in DNA: TGTGCCAGCAGCTCGCAGGGGGCAGATGAAAAACTGTTTTTT. Protein sequence: CASSSQGADEKLFF. The chain uses TRBV7-9 and TRBJ1-4; 8 bases map to TRBD1. V shed 4 bases and J 6 bases; nucleotides not matched to a gene: 4. Germline CDR1 reads SEHNR; CDR2 reads FQNEAQ (reference sequence). This CDR3 spans 14 amino acids.

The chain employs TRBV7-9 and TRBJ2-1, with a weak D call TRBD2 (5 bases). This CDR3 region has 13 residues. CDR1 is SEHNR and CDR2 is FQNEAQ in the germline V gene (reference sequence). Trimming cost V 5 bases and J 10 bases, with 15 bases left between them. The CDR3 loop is CASSRETTGEQFF. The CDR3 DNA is TGTGCCAGCAGCCGGGAAACAACTGGGGAGCAGTTCTTC.

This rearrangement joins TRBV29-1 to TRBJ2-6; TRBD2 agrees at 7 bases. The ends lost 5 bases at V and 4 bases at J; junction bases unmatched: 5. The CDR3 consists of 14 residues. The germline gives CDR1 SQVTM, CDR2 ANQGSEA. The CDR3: CSVTLAAGANVLTF. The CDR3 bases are TGCAGCGTTACCCTAGCGGCCGGGGCCAACGTCCTGACTTTC.

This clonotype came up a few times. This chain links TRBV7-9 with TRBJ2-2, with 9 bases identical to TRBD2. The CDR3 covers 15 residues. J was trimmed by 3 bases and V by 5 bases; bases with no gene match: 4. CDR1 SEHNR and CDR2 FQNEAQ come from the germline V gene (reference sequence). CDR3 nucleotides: TGTGCCAGCAGCCAGGCTAGCGGGGACACCGGGGAGCTGTTTTTT. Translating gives CASSQASGDTGELFF.

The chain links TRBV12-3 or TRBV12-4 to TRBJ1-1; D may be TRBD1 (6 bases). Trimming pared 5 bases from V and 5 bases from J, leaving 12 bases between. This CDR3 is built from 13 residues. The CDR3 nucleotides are TGTGCCAGCAGTCTGGACAGTCGAACTGAAGCTTTCTTT. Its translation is CASSLDSRTEAFF.